This entry lists 21 T cell receptor beta chains sequenced from one sample in a study of cytomegalovirus exposure and HLA in healthy donors. The data were produced by immunoSEQ multiplex PCR, yet TCRdb's version contains in-frame clones alone and is incomplete. The sample records about 130,000 clones, 85% to 90% being singletons. Sequencing input: PBMCs. These TCRs come from a woman between 18 and 29 years old in good health and CMV-seronegative.

This chain uses TRBV7-6 with TRBJ2-3, with D unclear. Germline CDR1 reads SGHVS; CDR2 reads FNYEAQ. This CDR3 comprises 16 residues. The ends were cut back, 2 bases at V and 0 bases at J, with 12 bases in the middle. The CDR3 spells CASSLSYSLSTDTQYF. In nucleotides, the CDR3 is TGTGCCAGCAGCTTATCGTACAGCTTAAGCACAGATACGCAGTATTTT.

The chain joins TRBV2 to TRBJ1-1; tentatively, D is TRBD1 (6 bases). The CDR3 has 15 amino acids. Trimming pared 4 bases from V and 0 bases from J, leaving 12 bases between. Germline loops: CDR1 SNHLY, CDR2 FYNNEI. This CDR3 reads CASSVQGVMNTEAFF. CDR3 DNA sequence: TGTGCCAGCAGTGTACAGGGAGTAATGAACACTGAAGCTTTCTTT.

The rearrangement links TRBV30 to TRBJ1-5; TRBD1 aligns across 8 bases. There are 14 residues in the CDR3. V was pared by 0 bases and J by 5 bases, with 3 bases of the junction left unmatched. The V gene's germline CDR1 is GTSNPN and CDR2 SVGIG (reference sequence). DNA of the CDR3: TGTGCCTGGAGTGTCGTACAGGGGGATCAGCCCCAGCATTTT. Translating gives CAWSVVQGDQPQHF. The full variable domain, rest sourced from reference TRBV30 and TRBJ1-5, is SQTIHQWPATLVQPVGSPLSLECTVEGTSNPNLYWYRQAAGRGLQLLFYSVGIGQISSEVPQNLSASRPQDRQFILSSKKLLLSDSGFYLCAWSVVQGDQPQHFGDGTRLSIL.

This chain connects TRBV5-1 to TRBJ1-3; D gene ambiguous. The CDR3 loop spans 14 amino acids. V was shortened by 2 bases and J by 8 bases, with 14 bases between the two germline ends. CDR1 SGHRS and CDR2 YFSETQ come from the germline V gene. CDR3 residues: CASSFKGSEDTIYF. The CDR3 DNA reads as TGCGCCAGCAGCTTTAAGGGTTCGGAGGACACCATATATTTT.

V is TRBV6-5 and J is TRBJ1-6; the D gene is possibly TRBD1 (6 bases). From germline, CDR1 is MNHEY and CDR2 SVGAGI. V gave up 6 bases and J gave up 5 bases, with 11 bases separating them. The CDR3 sequence is 14 residues long. The DNA for the CDR3 is TGTGCCAGCAGCAATGGACAGAATAATTCACCCCTCCACTTT. Amino acids: CASSNGQNNSPLHF.

CDR3: CAWIPDRGVISNYGYTF. DNA for the CDR3: TGTGCCTGGATCCCGGACAGGGGGGTTATATCTAACTATGGCTACACCTTC. The chain couples TRBV30 to TRBJ1-2; 10 nucleotides align to TRBD1. V shed 4 bases and J 0 bases; nucleotides not matched to a gene: 11. Per germline, CDR1 GTSNPN and CDR2 SVGIG (reference sequence). The CDR3 extends over 17 amino acids.

The chain has TRBV20-1 and TRBJ2-5, with 7 nucleotides matching TRBD2. Germline CDR1 and CDR2: DFQATT and SNEGSKA (reference sequence). The CDR3 extends over 11 amino acids. Written as DNA, the CDR3 is TGCTCGTTACTAGCGCCGGGGACCCAGTACTTC. This codes for CSLLAPGTQYF.

The chain employs TRBV6-1 and TRBJ2-4; 8 positions match TRBD1. The germline gives CDR1 MNHNS, CDR2 SASEGT. The CDR3 runs to 13 residues. With V trimmed by 3 bases and J by 6 bases, 1 base remained unmatched. In DNA, the CDR3 is TGTGCCAGCAGTGACAGGGGGCCAAACATTCAGTACTTC. This gives the protein CASSDRGPNIQYF.

The CDR3 sequence: CASSLGGGQETQYF. Written as DNA, the CDR3 is TGTGCCAGCAGCTTAGGCGGGGGCCAAGAGACCCAGTACTTC. The V gene is TRBV7-6, the J gene TRBJ2-5; TRBD2 aligns across 7 bases. Germline values: CDR1 SGHVS, CDR2 FNYEAQ. V lost 1 base to trimming and J lost 1 base; unmatched junction nucleotides: 0. The CDR3 is 14 amino acids. The variable domain in full, with the rest retrieved from reference TRBV7-6 and TRBJ2-5, is GAGVSQSPRYKVTKRGQDVALRCDPISGHVSLYWYRQALGQGPEFLTYFNYEAQQDKSGLPNDRFSAERPEGSISTLTIQRTEQRDSAMYRCASSLGGGQETQYFGPGTRLLVL.

The chain carries TRBV4-3 and TRBJ2-5, with 7 bases fitting TRBD1. Germline V gives CDR1 LGHNA, CDR2 YSLEER. Trimming took 2 bases from V and 5 from J; bases not matched to a gene: 5. The CDR3 covers 14 residues. The CDR3 reads CASSQSGGRETQYF. As DNA, the CDR3 is TGCGCCAGCAGCCAATCAGGGGGACGGGAGACCCAGTACTTC.

V is TRBV28 and J is TRBJ1-1, with 9 bases fitting TRBD1. The CDR3 consists of 16 residues. J gave up 0 bases and V 3 bases, and 5 bases lay outside the gene matches. The germline V gene encodes CDR1 MDHEN and CDR2 SYDVKM. The CDR3 spells CASSFGTGNLNTEAFF. CDR3 nucleotide sequence: TGTGCCAGCAGTTTTGGGACAGGGAATCTGAACACTGAAGCTTTCTTT.

V gene TRBV7-6 combines with J gene TRBJ2-7; D might be TRBD2 (6 bases). This CDR3 region has 16 residues. Per germline, CDR1 SGHVS and CDR2 FNYEAQ. Trimming pared 1 base from V and 5 bases from J, leaving 18 bases between. The CDR3 region is CASSLVWREPPHEQYF. As DNA, the CDR3 is TGTGCCAGCAGCTTAGTATGGCGGGAACCCCCGCACGAGCAGTACTTC.

The chain is built from TRBV2 and TRBJ2-1, with 10 bases matching TRBD1. Looked up from germline, CDR1 is SNHLY and CDR2 is FYNNEI. The CDR3 is 18 residues long. Trimming at V came to 9 bases and at J to 0 bases, leaving 14 bases not matched to a gene. The CDR3 spells CARGGTGDAGSSYNEQFF. In DNA, the CDR3 is TGTGCCAGAGGGGGGACAGGGGACGCGGGAAGCTCCTACAATGAGCAGTTCTTC.

This rearrangement joins TRBV11-1 to TRBJ1-6, with D possibly being TRBD1 (6 bases). Germline loops: CDR1 SGHAT, CDR2 FQDESV (reference sequence). V was cut by 1 base and J by 9 bases, with 19 bases left in between. The CDR3 has 17 residues. The CDR3 is CASSLGPRQAISSPLHF. DNA for the CDR3: TGTGCCAGCAGCTTAGGACCGCGACAGGCGATTTCTTCACCCCTCCACTTT.

CDR3 nucleotide sequence: TGTGCCAGCAGCGTAGGGGTTAGCGGGTCCGGGGAGCTGTTTTTT. It codes for CASSVGVSGSGELFF. The chain has TRBV9 and TRBJ2-2, with 7 positions matching TRBD2. Unmatched junction bases numbered 5, after V lost 0 bases and J lost 6 bases. CDR3 length equals 15 residues. The V gene's germline CDR1 is SGDLS and CDR2 YYNGEE.

This chain uses TRBV30 with TRBJ1-5, with 10 bases identical to TRBD1. Germline V gives CDR1 GTSNPN, CDR2 SVGIG (reference sequence). This CDR3 region has 14 residues. The trim removed 1 base at V and 5 bases at J, leaving 2 bases unmatched. The CDR3 is CAWSAGTGDQPQHF. DNA for the CDR3: TGTGCCTGGAGTGCCGGGACAGGGGATCAGCCCCAGCATTTT.

The chain links TRBV29-1 to TRBJ2-1; D is ambiguous. Trimming took 7 bases from V and 6 from J, leaving 16 bases between them. This CDR3 contains 13 residues. CDR1 and CDR2 from the germline V gene are SQVTM and ANQGSEA. The CDR3 bases are TGCAGCGCGGGTTCGGTCCAGCTCAATGAGCAGTTCTTC. This gives the protein CSAGSVQLNEQFF.

The CDR3 protein is CASIKQGAPTDTQYF. The CDR3 DNA reads as TGTGCCAGCATCAAACAGGGGGCACCCACAGATACGCAGTATTTT. The chain combines TRBV6-1 with TRBJ2-3; 9 nucleotides agree with TRBD1. The CDR3 extends over 15 amino acids. With 7 bases clipped from V and 2 bases from J, the junction kept 7 bases outside the gene matches. The germline V gene has CDR1 MNHNS and CDR2 SASEGT.

The chain couples TRBV5-6 to TRBJ1-2; maybe TRBD1 (6 bases). Trimming took 4 bases from V and 8 from J, leaving 15 bases between them. The CDR3 runs to 13 residues. CDR1 is SGHDT, CDR2 YYEEEE, per germline. CDR3 region: CASSLRQEKGYTF. The CDR3 coding sequence is TGTGCCAGCAGCCTCCGACAGGAAAAGGGCTACACCTTC.

This chain joins TRBV4-3 and TRBJ2-1; maybe TRBD2 (6 bases). The V and J ends lost 4 bases and 10 bases respectively, with 17 bases between them. Looked up from germline, CDR1 is LGHNA and CDR2 is YSLEER. The CDR3 length is 14 residues. The CDR3 coding sequence is TGCGCCAGCAGCCCCGCTGCTAGCGTAGACGAGCAGTTCTTC. Translating it yields CASSPAASVDEQFF.

This chain uses TRBV18 with TRBJ1-5, with D possibly TRBD1 on 6 matching bases. The germline V gene has CDR1 KGHSH and CDR2 LQKENI. Deletions cut 3 bases from V and 6 bases from J, with 9 bases between. This CDR3 has 13 residues. CDR3 in amino acids: CASSPQGIQPQHF. CDR3 DNA: TGTGCCAGCTCACCCCAGGGGATTCAGCCCCAGCATTTT.